The 23 T cell receptor beta chains listed next were all sequenced from one sample in a study of T cell responses to AZD1222 COVID-19 vaccine. Generated by immunoSEQ multiplex PCR, the TCRdb table keeps only in-frame clones and is missing some. The sample lists 85,000 to 100,000 clones, roughly 93% seen once, with about 24% in the top ten. The source was peripheral blood, collected on day 0 of AZD1222 vaccination. Source of these receptors: an adult in good health.

The chain joins TRBV10-2 to TRBJ1-6; weak D call: TRBD1 (5 bases). V was pared by 6 bases and J by 3 bases, with 6 bases between. The V gene's germline CDR1 is WSHSY and CDR2 SAAADI. The CDR3 contains 13 residues. The CDR3 DNA reads as TGCGCCAGCAGAGACAGCTATAATTCACCCCTCCACTTT. The encoded protein is CASRDSYNSPLHF.

This chain connects TRBV6-2 or TRBV6-3 to TRBJ1-5, with a weak D call TRBD1 (6 bases). Germline V gene data show CDR1 as MNHEY and CDR2 as SVGEGT. The CDR3 length is 15 residues. V shed 5 bases and J shed 4 bases, with 15 bases lying between them. CDR3 sequence (DNA): TGTGCCAGCAGTCGCGACCTAACAGGGAATCAGCCCCAGCATTTT. Its translation is CASSRDLTGNQPQHF.

This clone has a handful of counts. The V call is TRBV4-1, the J call TRBJ2-5; 10 nucleotides line up with TRBD2. The CDR3 runs to 16 residues. J was trimmed by 0 bases and V by 2 bases; bases with no gene match: 3. The germline V gene encodes CDR1 MGHRA and CDR2 YSYEKL. In DNA, the CDR3 is TGCGCCAGCAGCCAACGAGCGGGGGGGTACCAAGAGACCCAGTACTTC. Protein product: CASSQRAGGYQETQYF.

The V and J genes are TRBV12-3 or TRBV12-4 and TRBJ1-2; D possibly corresponds to TRBD1 (6 bases). The CDR3 is 13 amino acids. Trimming removed 5 bases from V and 7 bases from J, with 14 bases in between. The CDR3 is CASSRIYRVGYTF. CDR3 nucleotides: TGTGCCAGCAGTAGGATCTACAGGGTTGGCTACACCTTC.

J is TRBJ1-2 and V is TRBV6-5; tentatively, D is TRBD1 (5 bases). Trimming pared 6 bases from V and 1 base from J, leaving 12 bases between. Germline CDR1 MNHEY, CDR2 SVGAGI. The CDR3 runs 14 residues. CDR3 sequence (DNA): TGTGCCAGCAGCTCCAGGGACGGTAACTATGGCTACACCTTC. This encodes CASSSRDGNYGYTF.

The V gene is TRBV19, the J gene TRBJ1-3; D is unclear. The CDR3 has 16 amino acids. V lost 0 bases and J lost 2, with 11 bases in between. The germline gives CDR1 LNHDA, CDR2 SQIVND (reference sequence). The CDR3 sequence is CASSIDLSAAGNTIYF. CDR3 sequence (DNA): TGTGCCAGTAGTATAGATCTGTCGGCAGCTGGAAACACCATATATTTT.

The sample holds a few counts of this clone. The rearrangement joins TRBV10-3 to TRBJ1-6, with TRBD1 as a possible D gene (5 bases). Per germline, CDR1 ENHRY and CDR2 SYGVKD. This CDR3 is built from 13 residues. The V gene lost 8 bases and the J gene lost 8 bases, with 13 bases spanning the gap. This CDR3 reads CAIGGVGDSPLHF. DNA of the CDR3: TGTGCCATCGGGGGAGTAGGGGATTCACCCCTCCACTTT.

This clone appeared once. At the DNA level, this CDR3 is encoded by other sequences in the same sample as well. This rearrangement joins TRBV3-1 (or the pseudogene TRBV3-2) to TRBJ1-5; no definite D call. Germline V CDR1 and CDR2: LGHDT, YNNKEL (reference sequence). The V end lost 0 bases, the J end lost 4 bases, and 4 bases lay between the germline ends. The CDR3 contains 13 residues. This chain's CDR3 is CASSQDLNQPQHF. The CDR3 DNA reads as TGTGCCAGCAGCCAAGATTTGAATCAGCCCCAGCATTTT.

CDR3 sequence: CAIGSSGKAFF. The CDR3 DNA follows: TGTGCCATCGGGTCTAGTGGAAAAGCTTTCTTT. The chain uses TRBV10-3 and TRBJ1-1; D unresolved. The CDR3 has 11 residues. Per the germline V gene, CDR1 is ENHRY and CDR2 is SYGVKD. V lost 8 bases and J 9 bases, leaving 13 bases between the germline ends.

The chain links TRBV27 to TRBJ1-4, with 8 bases matching TRBD1. The V segment lost 4 bases and the J segment 5 bases; nucleotides outside the gene matches: 6. The CDR3 is made up of 15 amino acids. Germline assignment: CDR1 MNHEY and CDR2 SMNVEV (reference sequence). The CDR3 loop reads CASSSRDRPNEKLFF. The DNA of the CDR3 is TGTGCCAGCAGTTCCCGGGACAGGCCAAATGAAAAACTGTTTTTT.

The chain joins TRBV6-6 to TRBJ1-4; D is possibly TRBD1 (5 bases). Germline lookup yields CDR1 MNHNY and CDR2 SVGAGI (reference sequence). The CDR3 is 16 residues long. V lost 0 bases, J lost 1 base, and 9 bases lay in between. Written as DNA, the CDR3 is TGTGCCAGCAGTTACTCAGCGGGGGGAACTAATGAAAAACTGTTTTTT. It translates to CASSYSAGGTNEKLFF.

The gene calls are TRBV3-1 (or the pseudogene TRBV3-2) and TRBJ1-2; no reliable D call. Trimming pared 1 base from V and 3 bases from J, leaving 15 bases between. Germline lookup yields CDR1 LGHDT and CDR2 YNNKEL (reference sequence). The CDR3 extends over 16 amino acids. CDR3 amino acids: CASSQVRCRIYYGYTF. The CDR3 nucleotides read TGTGCCAGCAGCCAAGTAAGGTGCAGGATCTACTATGGCTACACCTTC.

The chain employs TRBV21-1 and TRBJ2-7; the table's D call TRBD2 went unverified against the DNA. TRBV21-1 is a pseudogene. CDR3 size: 17 residues. CDR3 residues: CASSKKSLRVMTYEQYF. The CDR3 DNA reads TGTGCCAGCAGCAAAAAATCCCTTCGGGTCATGACCTACGAGCAGTACTTC.

The chain couples TRBV3-1 (or the pseudogene TRBV3-2) to TRBJ1-3; D is unclear. This CDR3 region has 17 residues. Between the trimmed V and J ends, which lost 1 base and 0 bases, there was a span of 13 bases. Germline V gene lookup returns CDR1 LGHDT and CDR2 YNNKEL (reference sequence). This CDR3 is CASSQGPGKSSGNTIYF. The CDR3 DNA follows: TGTGCCAGCAGCCAAGGTCCAGGCAAGAGCTCTGGAAACACCATATATTTT.

This chain uses TRBV18 with TRBJ1-6; the D gene is possibly TRBD1 (6 bases). The CDR3 is 16 residues long. CDR1 KGHSH and CDR2 LQKENI come from the germline V gene. Trimming shortened V by 1 base and J by 7 bases, and 14 bases separated the two germline ends. In DNA form, the CDR3 reads TGTGCCAGCTCACCACGTAATCAGGGGTTAAATTCACCCCTCCACTTT. It specifies CASSPRNQGLNSPLHF. Drawing the rest from reference TRBV18 and TRBJ1-6, the complete variable domain is NAGVMQNPRHLVRRRGQEARLRCSPMKGHSHVYWYRQLPEEGLKFMVYLQKENIIDESGMPKERFSAEFPKEGPSILRIQQVVRGDSAAYFCASSPRNQGLNSPLHFGNGTRLTVT.

This rearrangement joins TRBV19 to TRBJ1-2; D gene ambiguous. CDR1 is LNHDA, CDR2 SQIVND, per germline (reference sequence). The CDR3 has 14 residues. V was clipped by 3 bases and J by 3 bases, with 11 bases between them. DNA of the CDR3: TGTGCCAGTAGTATCGCCGACAAGCACTATGGCTACACCTTC. Its protein is CASSIADKHYGYTF.

The chain employs TRBV27 and TRBJ2-5; 7 bases match TRBD1. CDR3 length: 14 residues. With 5 bases clipped from V and 3 bases from J, the junction kept 6 bases outside the gene matches. Germline CDR1 MNHEY, CDR2 SMNVEV (reference sequence). The CDR3 loop is CASSGQVGKETQYF. CDR3 sequence (DNA): TGTGCCAGCAGTGGACAGGTGGGGAAAGAGACCCAGTACTTC.

This clone was seen more than once but under ten times. The rearrangement uses TRBV7-2 and TRBJ1-2, with 10 positions matching TRBD1. Germline loops: CDR1 SGHTA, CDR2 FQGNSA. The J segment lost 5 bases and the V segment lost 5 bases, leaving 8 bases of the junction unmatched. The length of the CDR3 is 15 residues. Here the CDR3 reads CASSPTGGLQYGYTF. The CDR3 region has the DNA TGTGCCAGCAGCCCGACAGGGGGCCTACAATATGGCTACACCTTC. Using reference TRBV7-2 and TRBJ1-2 for the parts outside the CDR3, the full variable domain is GAGVSQSPSNKVTEKGKDVELRCDPISGHTALYWYRQSLGQGLEFLIYFQGNSAPDKSGLPSDRFSAERTGGSVSTLTIQRTQQEDSAVYLCASSPTGGLQYGYTFGSGTRLTVV.

The chain's CDR3 is CASSPQNIRNMNTEAFF. The CDR3 nucleotides are TGTGCCAGCTCACCACAAAATATACGAAACATGAACACTGAAGCTTTCTTT. The V call is TRBV18, the J call TRBJ1-1, with unresolved D. CDR1 is KGHSH and CDR2 is LQKENI in the germline V gene. V lost 1 base to trimming and J lost 0 bases, with 15 bases between them. The CDR3 length is 17 residues.

The chain uses TRBV6-5 and TRBJ1-2; D is uncertain. V was trimmed by 0 bases and J by 4 bases, leaving 15 bases between them. CDR1 is MNHEY, CDR2 SVGAGI, per germline. The CDR3 has 16 residues. CDR3: CASSYSATPRGYGYTF. The DNA of the CDR3 is TGTGCCAGCAGTTACTCAGCCACCCCACGGGGCTATGGCTACACCTTC.

The CDR3 here is CASSRTGGVNTIYF. In DNA, the CDR3 is TGTGCCAGCAGCCGGACCGGCGGGGTGAACACCATATATTTT. The rearrangement joins TRBV3-1 (or the pseudogene TRBV3-2) to TRBJ1-3; D remains unclear. Between the trimmed V and J ends, which lost 4 bases and 7 bases, there was a span of 14 bases. From germline, CDR1 is LGHDT and CDR2 YNNKEL (reference sequence). The CDR3 extends over 14 amino acids.

This sequence joins TRBV6-5 and TRBJ1-1, with D unclear. The germline V and J ends were trimmed by 6 bases and 7 bases, with 12 bases remaining between them. Germline V gene lookup returns CDR1 MNHEY and CDR2 SVGAGI. The length of the CDR3 is 12 residues. The CDR3 loop reads CASSPPGLEAFF. The CDR3 DNA reads TGTGCCAGCAGCCCCCCAGGTCTTGAAGCTTTCTTT.

This clone appeared a single time. The DNA for the CDR3 is TGTGCCAGCAGTCTCTGGGCAAAGCCCCAGCATTTT. It specifies CASSLWAKPQHF. The chain couples TRBV12-3 or TRBV12-4 to TRBJ1-5; D is uncertain. Trimming took 5 bases from V and 8 from J, leaving 10 bases between them. This CDR3 is 12 amino acids long.